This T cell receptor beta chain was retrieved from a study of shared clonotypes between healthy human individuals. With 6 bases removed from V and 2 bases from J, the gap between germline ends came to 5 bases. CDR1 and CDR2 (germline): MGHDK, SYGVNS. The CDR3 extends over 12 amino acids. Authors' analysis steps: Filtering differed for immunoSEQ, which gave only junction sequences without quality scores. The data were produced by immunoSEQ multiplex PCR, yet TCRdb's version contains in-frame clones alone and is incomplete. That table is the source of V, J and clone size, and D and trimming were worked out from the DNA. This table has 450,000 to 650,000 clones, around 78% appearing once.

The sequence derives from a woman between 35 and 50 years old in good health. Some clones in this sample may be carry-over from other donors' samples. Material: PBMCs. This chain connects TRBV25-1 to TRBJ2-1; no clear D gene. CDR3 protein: CASSETYNEQFF. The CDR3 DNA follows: TGTGCCAGCAGCGAGACCTACAATGAGCAGTTCTTC.